This is a list of T cell receptor beta chains from one sample in a study of blood T cell repertoires in COVID-19. The repertoire was sequenced with immunoSEQ multiplex PCR; TCRdb's copy has only in-frame clones and lacks some. The sample holds around 70,000 clones, about 82% seen once. The specimen was peripheral blood. The source is a woman aged 60 to 75 with acute or convalescent COVID-19. CDR3s include the opening cysteine and the closing phenylalanine or tryptophan. Fields, in order: clone size, V gene, J gene, D gene, CDR3 protein, CDR3 DNA. A D gene is named only where the DNA matches it firmly. Not all rows give a size; the values are once, few, many and, for expanded clones, a class.

once,TRBV7-2,TRBJ2-1,TRBD1,CASSLEGQAYNEQFF,TGTGCCAGCAGCTTAGAGGGACAGGCCTACAATGAGCAGTTCTTC
.,TRBV5-1,TRBJ2-3,TRBD1,CASSSDRGYGTDTQYF,TGCGCCAGCAGCTCTGACAGGGGGTACGGCACAGATACGCAGTATTTT
few,TRBV24-1,TRBJ2-3,.,CATSDRAGVVTDTQYF,TGTGCCACCAGTGATCGGGCAGGGGTGGTCACAGATACGCAGTATTTT
few,TRBV19,TRBJ2-3,.,CASSLLAKDTQYF,TGTGCCAGTAGTCTGCTAGCTAAAGATACGCAGTATTTT
once,TRBV5-1,TRBJ2-1,TRBD2,CASSPTSGGAGTYNEQFF,TGCGCCAGCAGCCCCACTAGCGGGGGGGCGGGCACCTACAATGAGCAGTTCTTC
.,TRBV7-9,TRBJ1-1,.,CASTKARLVTEAFF,TGTGCCAGCACAAAAGCGAGGTTGGTCACTGAAGCTTTCTTT
.,TRBV29-1,TRBJ2-6,.,CSVELEFSGANVLTF,TGCAGCGTTGAATTGGAGTTCTCTGGGGCCAACGTCCTGACTTTC
.,TRBV15,TRBJ2-3,.,CATSRENRDGDTQYF,TGTGCCACCAGCAGAGAGAACAGGGACGGAGATACGCAGTATTTT
once,TRBV7-2,TRBJ1-1,.,CASTLRGEAVAEAFF,TGTGCCAGCACCCTTCGAGGCGAGGCCGTCGCTGAAGCTTTCTTT
.,TRBV7-2,TRBJ1-1,.,CASSVLQGSTEAFF,TGTGCCAGCAGCGTACTACAGGGTTCCACTGAAGCTTTCTTT
once,TRBV6-2/TRBV6-3,TRBJ2-6,TRBD1,CASSPGGIGANVLTF,TGTGCCAGCAGCCCAGGGGGCATAGGGGCCAACGTCCTGACTTTC
.,TRBV30,TRBJ1-5,.,CAWNPSGGNQPQHF,TGTGCCTGGAATCCGTCCGGGGGCAATCAGCCCCAGCATTTT
.,TRBV5-1,TRBJ2-5,TRBD1,CASSWTGGQETQYF,TGCGCCAGCAGCTGGACAGGGGGGCAAGAGACCCAGTACTTC
.,TRBV5-4,TRBJ2-3,TRBD1,CASSRPTGGADTQYF,TGTGCCAGCAGCCGCCCGACAGGGGGCGCAGATACGCAGTATTTT
.,TRBV5-1,TRBJ1-1,TRBD1,CASSKTGGETEAFF,TGCGCCAGCAGCAAAACAGGGGGGGAGACTGAAGCTTTCTTT
.,TRBV6-2/TRBV6-3,TRBJ1-1,.,CASSYGSTMNTEAFF,TGTGCCAGCAGTTACGGTAGCACGATGAACACTGAAGCTTTCTTT
once,TRBV7-3,TRBJ2-3,.,CASSLTGRFTDTQYF,TGTGCCAGCAGCCTTACCGGTCGATTCACAGATACGCAGTATTTT
.,TRBV23-1,TRBJ2-7,.,CASAGGLYEQYF,TGCGCCAGCGCAGGGGGGCTTTACGAGCAGTACTTC
.,TRBV3-1/TRBV3-2,TRBJ2-3,TRBD2,CASSQRLLAGGGDTQYF,TGTGCCAGCAGCCAACGCTTACTAGCGGGGGGTGGAGATACGCAGTATTTT
.,TRBV2,TRBJ1-2,.,CASSPDPSGYTF,TGTGCCAGCAGTCCCGACCCTAGTGGCTACACCTTC
.,TRBV9,TRBJ1-4,.,CASSVDFAGGEKLFF,TGTGCCAGCAGCGTAGATTTCGCCGGAGGGGAAAAACTGTTTTTT
.,TRBV5-5,TRBJ2-3,.,CASSGGTLSGDTQYF,TGTGCCAGCAGCGGGGGGACCCTTAGCGGAGATACGCAGTATTTT
.,TRBV5-4,TRBJ2-1,TRBD1,CASSLPGTGGRNEQFF,TGTGCCAGCAGCTTACCTGGGACAGGGGGCCGTAATGAGCAGTTCTTC
.,TRBV19,TRBJ2-1,.,CASSLGLYNEQFF,TGTGCCAGTAGTTTAGGACTTTACAATGAGCAGTTCTTC
.,TRBV5-1,TRBJ2-2,.,CASSFPGVGGNTGELFF,TGCGCCAGCTCATTTCCAGGGGTCGGAGGGAACACCGGGGAGCTGTTTTTT
.,TRBV19,TRBJ2-7,TRBD1,CASSPRQGGFYEQYF,TGTGCCAGTAGTCCACGACAGGGGGGTTTCTACGAGCAGTACTTC
.,TRBV5-1,TRBJ2-1,TRBD1,CASSFTGTGPNEQFF,TGCGCCAGCAGCTTTACCGGGACAGGACCGAATGAGCAGTTCTTC
.,TRBV7-2,TRBJ1-6,.,CASSFGGYNSPLHF,TGTGCCAGCAGCTTCGGGGGATATAATTCACCCCTCCACTTT
.,TRBV25-1,TRBJ1-5,.,CASSESGVSNQPQHF,TGTGCCAGCAGTGAATCAGGTGTTAGCAATCAGCCCCAGCATTTT
.,TRBV27,TRBJ2-1,TRBD2,CASFPISGGSIGEQFF,TGTGCCAGCTTTCCAATTAGCGGGGGGTCTATTGGTGAGCAGTTCTTC
few,TRBV30,TRBJ1-1,TRBD1,CAWRQGDEAFF,TGTGCCTGGAGGCAGGGGGACGAAGCTTTCTTT
.,TRBV7-2,TRBJ2-3,.,CASSLTGSDPHTQYF,TGTGCCAGCAGCTTAACAGGATCGGACCCTCATACGCAGTATTTT
once,TRBV5-1,TRBJ1-2,.,CASSPGGDYIGGYTF,TGCGCCAGCTCACCGGGTGGAGATTACATCGGGGGCTACACCTTC
.,TRBV6-5,TRBJ1-3,TRBD1,CASGRQGVTGNTIYF,TGTGCCAGCGGCCGACAGGGGGTAACTGGAAACACCATATATTTT
.,TRBV19,TRBJ2-7,TRBD1,CASSLGTGWYEQYF,TGTGCCAGTAGTCTAGGGACAGGGTGGTACGAGCAGTACTTC
.,TRBV10-3,TRBJ2-2,TRBD1,CAINGGQGGPNTGELFF,TGTGCCATCAACGGCGGACAGGGTGGCCCGAACACCGGGGAGCTGTTTTTT
.,TRBV7-3,TRBJ1-1,.,CASSSLRGRNTEAFF,TGTGCCAGCAGCTCCCTGCGCGGCAGGAACACTGAAGCTTTCTTT
.,TRBV5-1,TRBJ2-1,.,CASSLDAGQFDEQFF,TGCGCCAGCAGCTTGGATGCGGGGCAATTCGATGAGCAGTTCTTC
.,TRBV27,TRBJ1-2,.,CASSLWVLGGGYTF,TGTGCCAGCAGTTTATGGGTCTTGGGGGGTGGCTACACCTTC
.,TRBV10-1,TRBJ2-1,.,CASSDLQGPYEQFF,TGCGCCAGCAGTGATCTGCAGGGTCCCTATGAGCAGTTCTTC
.,TRBV29-1,TRBJ1-1,TRBD1,CSVEPATGPRGAFF,TGCAGCGTTGAACCGGCGACAGGGCCCCGGGGAGCTTTCTTT
.,TRBV9,TRBJ1-3,.,CASSVAGQPTGNTIYF,TGTGCCAGCAGCGTAGCAGGACAGCCCACTGGAAACACCATATATTTT
.,TRBV5-4,TRBJ1-1,.,CASSTVTPGQMAFF,TGTGCCAGCAGCACCGTAACGCCGGGACAAATGGCTTTCTTT
many,TRBV4-1,TRBJ1-4,.,CASRKTSHEKLFF,TGCGCCAGCCGAAAAACTTCCCATGAAAAACTGTTTTTT
few,TRBV7-2,TRBJ1-5,.,CASSSTLNQPQHF,TGTGCCAGCAGCTCCACACTAAATCAGCCCCAGCATTTT
.,TRBV11-2,TRBJ2-7,TRBD1,CASSQAGTGGYEQYF,TGTGCCAGCAGCCAGGCGGGGACAGGGGGCTACGAGCAGTACTTC
.,TRBV9,TRBJ2-3,TRBD2,CASKRLAGGTDTQYF,TGTGCCAGCAAGAGACTAGCGGGGGGCACAGATACGCAGTATTTT
.,TRBV18,TRBJ1-5,TRBD1,CASSRQGQGLVEDQPQHF,TGTGCCAGCTCACGCCAGGGACAGGGGTTAGTAGAGGATCAGCCCCAGCATTTT
.,TRBV19,TRBJ1-4,TRBD1,CASSSPGTGRLTNEKLFF,TGTGCCAGTAGTAGCCCCGGGACAGGGCGTCTCACGAATGAAAAACTGTTTTTT
.,TRBV5-3,TRBJ2-5,.,CARSQTGQETQYF,TGTGCCAGAAGCCAGACAGGCCAAGAGACCCAGTACTTC
.,TRBV6-1,TRBJ2-2,TRBD1,CASSEGQGAVGELFF,TGTGCCAGCAGTGAGGGACAGGGGGCGGTCGGGGAGCTGTTTTTT
few,TRBV29-1,TRBJ2-5,.,CSVRTDQETQYF,TGCAGCGTCAGGACAGACCAAGAGACCCAGTACTTC
.,TRBV6-6,TRBJ1-1,.,CASIRGLGTEAFF,TGTGCCAGCATCCGAGGGTTAGGCACTGAAGCTTTCTTT
.,TRBV28,TRBJ2-5,TRBD2,CASSGLAGGQETQYF,TGTGCCAGCAGTGGACTAGCGGGGGGCCAAGAGACCCAGTACTTC